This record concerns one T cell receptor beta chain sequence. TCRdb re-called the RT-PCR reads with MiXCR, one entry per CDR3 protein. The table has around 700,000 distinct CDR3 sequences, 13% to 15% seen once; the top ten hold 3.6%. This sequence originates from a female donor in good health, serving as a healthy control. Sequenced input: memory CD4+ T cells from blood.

The chain's CDR3 is CASSPAAFRDEQYF. DNA for the CDR3: TGTGCCAGCAGCCCTGCCGCGTTCCGGGACGAGCAGTACTTC. The rearrangement links TRBV7-2 to TRBJ2-7; no firm D call. Trimming shortened V by 5 bases and J by 5 bases, and 16 bases separated the two germline ends. Germline CDR1 and CDR2: SGHTA and FQGNSA. The CDR3 extends over 14 amino acids.